Listed below are T cell receptor beta chains from one sample, sequenced in a study of blood T cell repertoires in COVID-19. Clones were sequenced by immunoSEQ multiplex PCR, and TCRdb holds only the in-frame ones, with some missing. Of about 480,000 clones listed, roughly 88% are singletons. Specimen: PBMCs or T cells enriched from blood (not recorded which). These receptors came from a woman between 40 and 50 years old who had recovered from COVID-19. The CDR3 runs from the conserved cysteine through the conserved F or W.

j_gene	v_gene	CDR3aa
TRBJ2-1	TRBV30	CAWTSGSPREQFF
TRBJ2-5	TRBV24-1	CATSDLHAAERETQYF
TRBJ1-5	TRBV4-1	CASSQEGDRLNQPQHF
TRBJ1-2	TRBV5-8	CASSLGGRNYGYTF
TRBJ2-4	TRBV29-1	CSVQGSANIQYF
TRBJ2-7	TRBV10-1	CASSRGPAGEYF
TRBJ2-2	TRBV19	CASSIKGTGITGELFF
TRBJ1-2	TRBV11-3	CASSSGQGNYGYTF
TRBJ2-1	TRBV2	CASSERDRGSKNEQFF
TRBJ1-1	TRBV19	CASSTTGLNTEAFF
TRBJ2-2	TRBV5-4	CASSFNPGELFF
TRBJ2-5	TRBV2	CASSNLAGLETQYF
TRBJ2-2	TRBV20-1	CSASSGGRGTGELFF
TRBJ2-4	TRBV4-3	CASSQDFGGMGSRNIQYF
TRBJ1-1	TRBV6-2/TRBV6-3	CASSGRQGIVGSQVAFF
TRBJ1-1	TRBV27	CASSARQGREAFF
TRBJ2-1	TRBV3-1/TRBV3-2	CASSANYARFF
TRBJ1-2	TRBV28	CASSLSGQGLYGYTF
TRBJ1-1	TRBV6-5	CASSYSEQGDTEAFF
TRBJ1-2	TRBV13	CASSQGGQGSYGYTF
TRBJ1-2	TRBV12-3/TRBV12-4	CASSLSAGNGYTF
TRBJ2-1	TRBV19	CASLRGSNEQFF
TRBJ2-5	TRBV7-2	CASSSFGGSGETQYF